Each of the 21 T cell receptor beta chains below was sequenced from the same sample in a study of OX40 agonist ivuxolimab in advanced cancers. Clones were read by immunoSEQ multiplex PCR, and TCRdb kept only the in-frame ones, dropping some. This table has about 70,000 clones, almost 90% appearing once. Sequenced here: CD4+ or CD8+ T cells sorted from blood, sampled in a trial of the OX40 agonist ivuxolimab. Every receptor here comes from an adult with an advanced solid tumor such as melanoma, head and neck, liver or kidney cancer.

The chain couples TRBV7-9 to TRBJ2-2; either TRBD1 or TRBD2 may fit D (5 bases each). V was clipped by 10 bases and J by 1 base, with 16 bases between them. This CDR3 is built from 15 residues. The germline V gene has CDR1 SEHNR and CDR2 FQNEAQ (reference sequence). The CDR3 nucleotides are TGTGCCACTCTCGAGGGGCCCGTGAACACCGGGGAGCTGTTTTTT. Residues: CATLEGPVNTGELFF.

On this clone itself: Germline and junction disagree at one end, which may indicate a read error. The chain employs TRBV7-7 and TRBJ2-7, with 10 bases matching TRBD1. The germline V gene encodes CDR1 SSHAT and CDR2 FNYEAQ (reference sequence). The CDR3 has 14 amino acids. The CDR3 region has the DNA TGTGCTAGCAGCCCGGGACAGGGGTCGAACGAGCAGTACTTC. It is translated as CASSPGQGSNEQYF.

In this sample, this clone turned up a few times. This rearrangement joins TRBV4-3 to TRBJ2-7; D possibly corresponds to TRBD2 (6 bases). The V and J ends lost 0 bases and 7 bases respectively, with 19 bases between them. There are 16 residues in the CDR3. CDR1 LGHNA and CDR2 YSLEER come from the germline V gene. CDR3 protein: CASSQELARREGEQYF. CDR3 in DNA: TGCGCCAGCAGCCAAGAGCTGGCGCGGCGGGAAGGGGAGCAGTACTTC.

This rearrangement joins TRBV7-3 to TRBJ2-2, with D perhaps being TRBD1 or TRBD2 (5 bases each). This CDR3 is 15 amino acids long. Looked up from germline, CDR1 is SGHTA and CDR2 is FQGTGA. Trimming left V 5 bases short and J 0 bases short, with 10 bases between. The CDR3: CASSPGRANTGELFF. In DNA form, the CDR3 reads TGTGCCAGCAGCCCGGGGCGGGCGAACACCGGGGAGCTGTTTTTT.

This clone was detected only once. This chain links TRBV27 with TRBJ2-1; 9 bases agree with TRBD2. V lost 3 bases, J lost 7 bases, and 4 bases stayed unmatched. Germline CDR1 is MNHEY and CDR2 is SMNVEV (reference sequence). There are 14 residues in the CDR3. In DNA, the CDR3 is TGTGCCAGCAGTTTCGCGGGAGGGCCGAATGAGCAGTTCTTC. Translation: CASSFAGGPNEQFF.

The rearrangement uses TRBV14 and TRBJ2-7, with 11 bases matching TRBD2. CDR3 length equals 17 residues. V shed 5 bases, J shed 2 bases, and the junction held 11 bases outside the gene matches. The V gene's germline CDR1 is SGHDN and CDR2 FVKESK. The CDR3 sequence: CASSEGTSGIEPYEQYF. CDR3 sequence (DNA): TGTGCCAGCAGCGAGGGGACTAGCGGAATTGAACCCTACGAGCAGTACTTC.

CDR3 amino acids: CASRLGRAKNIQYF. The CDR3 DNA sequence: TGTGCAAGTCGCTTAGGCAGGGCGAAAAACATTCAGTACTTC. This chain uses TRBV12-2 with TRBJ2-4; the D call TRBD1 from the table was never checked on the DNA. TRBV12-2 is noted as a pseudogene. The CDR3 runs to 14 residues.

The sample holds a few counts of this clone. The V and J genes are TRBV7-3 and TRBJ2-1, with 11 bases aligning to TRBD2. The CDR3 runs to 20 residues. Germline CDR1 is SGHTA and CDR2 is FQGTGA. Trimming cost V 1 base and J 0 bases; bases outside gene matches: 11. The CDR3 coding sequence is TGTGCCAGCAGCTTAATTCCCCTAGCGGGGGGCCCCAGCTCCTACAATGAGCAGTTCTTC. It encodes CASSLIPLAGGPSSYNEQFF.

The V call is TRBV30, the J call TRBJ1-1, with D possibly TRBD1 on 5 matching bases. Germline values: CDR1 GTSNPN, CDR2 SVGIG (reference sequence). Deletions cut 1 base from V and 3 bases from J, with 15 bases between. This CDR3 is built from 15 residues. The CDR3: CAWSGEQFRDTEAFF. CDR3 nucleotides: TGTGCCTGGAGTGGGGAACAGTTCAGGGACACTGAAGCTTTCTTT.

The chain links TRBV6-1 to TRBJ1-2; D gene uncertain. V lost 1 base to trimming and J lost 3 bases, with 6 bases between them. The CDR3 totals 13 residues. Germline V gene data show CDR1 as MNHNS and CDR2 as SASEGT. This CDR3 is CASSEGADYGYTF. Here the CDR3 DNA reads TGTGCCAGCAGTGAAGGGGCAGACTATGGCTACACCTTC.

The chain couples TRBV25-1 to TRBJ1-2, with D perhaps matching TRBD1 (5 bases). The germline V gene encodes CDR1 MGHDK and CDR2 SYGVNS. There are 14 residues in the CDR3. Between the trimmed V and J ends, which lost 2 bases and 2 bases, there was a span of 9 bases. The CDR3 region has the DNA TGTGCCAGCAGTGAACTGGGGACCAACTATGGCTACACCTTC. This encodes CASSELGTNYGYTF.

The rearrangement joins TRBV2 to TRBJ1-4; TRBD1 aligns across 8 bases. Germline V gives CDR1 SNHLY, CDR2 FYNNEI. V shed 6 bases and J 13 bases; nucleotides not matched to a gene: 10. This CDR3 is 13 amino acids long. CDR3 nucleotide sequence: TGTGCCAGCAGCGAGGACAGGGAGTGGAGACTGTTTTTT. Its protein product is CASSEDREWRLFF.

V is TRBV4-3 and J is TRBJ1-3, with D unresolved. Trimming took 3 bases from V and 0 from J, leaving 9 bases between them. The CDR3 totals 15 residues. Germline-derived CDR1 and CDR2 are LGHNA and YSLEER. CDR3 DNA: TGCGCCAGCAGCCAGTACCTTGGCTCTGGAAACACCATATATTTT. It specifies CASSQYLGSGNTIYF.

The genes are TRBV11-3 and TRBJ2-3; TRBD1 aligns across 7 bases. The CDR3 length is 16 residues. CDR1 and CDR2 (germline): SGHNT, YENEEA. With V trimmed by 2 bases and J by 2 bases, 7 bases remained unmatched. The DNA for the CDR3 is TGTGCCAGCAGCTTAACAGGGGACGGGGCCACAGATACGCAGTATTTT. Protein product: CASSLTGDGATDTQYF.

CDR3: CASSTPGVYNEQFF. CDR3 sequence (DNA): TGTGCCAGTAGTACTCCAGGGGTCTACAATGAGCAGTTCTTC. The rearrangement joins TRBV19 to TRBJ2-1, with D perhaps TRBD1 (6 bases). V was pared by 4 bases and J by 3 bases, with 10 bases between. Germline CDR1 LNHDA, CDR2 SQIVND (reference sequence). The CDR3 is 14 amino acids.

This clone showed up just once. For the CDR3, the DNA is TGTGCCAGCAGCTTGGTAGGCAGGAGCTCCTACGAGCAGTACTTC. Translating gives CASSLVGRSSYEQYF. The chain combines TRBV5-6 with TRBJ2-7, with D unresolved. Trimming took off 0 bases at V and 0 bases at J, with 10 bases between the two ends. Germline-derived CDR1 and CDR2 are SGHDT and YYEEEE. This CDR3 contains 15 residues. The complete variable domain, with remaining parts taken from reference TRBV5-6 and TRBJ2-7, reads DAGVTQSPTHLIKTRGQQVTLRCSPKSGHDTVSWYQQALGQGPQFIFQYYEEEERQRGNFPDRFSGHQFPNYSSELNVNALLLGDSALYLCASSLVGRSSYEQYFGPGTRLTVT.

CDR3 loop: CASTNLGNTEAFF. CDR3 coding DNA: TGTGCCAGCACAAACCTGGGGAACACTGAAGCTTTCTTT. The chain joins TRBV9 to TRBJ1-1; D uncertain. CDR1 is SGDLS and CDR2 is YYNGEE in the germline V gene. Trimming took off 6 bases at V and 1 base at J, with 10 bases between the two ends. This CDR3 has 13 amino acids.

V gene TRBV6-5 combines with J gene TRBJ2-7; TRBD1 agrees at 8 bases. Germline CDR1 is MNHEY and CDR2 is SVGAGI. The CDR3 is made up of 14 amino acids. With 7 bases clipped from V and 2 bases from J, the junction kept 7 bases outside the gene matches. CDR3 in DNA: TGTGCCAGCATTAGCGGACAGGGAACCTACGAGCAGTACTTC. This codes for CASISGQGTYEQYF.

The chain carries TRBV6-5 and TRBJ2-5; D gene ambiguous. Germline V gives CDR1 MNHEY, CDR2 SVGAGI. V was shortened by 0 bases and J by 0 bases, with 8 bases between the two germline ends. The CDR3 spans 15 residues. The CDR3 region is CASSYSRSYQETQYF. As DNA, the CDR3 is TGTGCCAGCAGTTACTCCAGGAGCTACCAAGAGACCCAGTACTTC.

The chain uses TRBV7-3 and TRBJ2-2, with TRBD1 as a possible D gene (5 bases). Trimming removed 3 bases from V and 6 bases from J, with 11 bases in between. Germline values: CDR1 SGHTA, CDR2 FQGTGA. This CDR3 is 14 amino acids long. DNA for the CDR3: TGTGCCAGCAGCTTCAATCAGGGATCCGGGGAGCTGTTTTTT. Translating it yields CASSFNQGSGELFF.

The chain carries TRBV28 and TRBJ1-1; no firm D call. V was shortened by 4 bases and J by 4 bases, with 19 bases between the two germline ends. The CDR3 has 16 residues. Germline V CDR1 and CDR2: MDHEN, SYDVKM. The CDR3 loop reads CASSSSGRIRSTEAFF. As DNA, the CDR3 is TGTGCCAGCAGTTCCTCTGGCAGGATAAGGTCCACTGAAGCTTTCTTT.